This TCR beta chain was observed in a study of PD-1 blockade in classical Hodgkin lymphoma (dated by TCRdb to 2020 to 2021). Looking at the study overall: Nivolumab dosing was 3 mg/kg intravenously every 2 weeks, continuing until either disease progression or unacceptable toxicity. The study used TCR beta sequencing and CyTOF to define a peripheral blood immune signature of response to PD-1 blockade in classical Hodgkin lymphoma.

The time point tag for this specimen amounts to: cycle 2 day 1 (C2D1) of nivolumab. Relapse after autologous stem cell transplantation had occurred in all trial patients, and cohorts A, B and C were distinguished by prior brentuximab vedotin exposure. The trial cohort was composed of approximately 56 patients with relapsed/refractory classical Hodgkin lymphoma, for whom complete response, partial response or progressive disease was recorded as best overall response. Trial patients were treated with single-agent nivolumab in the multi-cohort phase II CheckMate 205 trial. An independent review committee assessed best overall response by applying the 2007 International Working Group response criteria. Trial PBMCs were collected just before the start of nivolumab (C1D1) and during therapy at cycle 2 day 1 and cycle 4 day 1. Peripheral blood was collected in 8 mL Vacutainer Cell Preparation Tubes, from which PBMCs were isolated by centrifugation and then cryopreserved.

Points the paper makes about the study in general: By C4D1, a significant rise was seen in CD4+ TCR diversity but not in CD8+ TCR diversity (p=0.0027 vs p=0.16), and the rise was most apparent among complete responders (p=0.02). Lower diversity was observed in patients in whom nivolumab was started less than 1 year after ASCT, and these patients were excluded from later analyses so that confounding by immune reconstitution would be avoided. The study covered only a single clinical trial cohort, and the causes of the repertoire differences, possibly disease activity or prior therapy, were still not defined. Baseline TCR diversity was reported to be lower in newly diagnosed patients than in healthy donors, and even lower in relapsed/refractory patients. Among trial patients, those achieving complete response had baseline diversity similar to that of newly diagnosed patients, while diversity was significantly lower in partial responders and progressors.

The Qiagen DNeasy kit was used to extract genomic DNA both from unsorted PBMCs and from the negatively selected CD4+ and CD8+ fractions. Using primers that anneal to V and J segments, immunoSEQ multiplex PCR amplified the TCR beta CDR3 regions. A synthetic immune receptor repertoire was used to minimize amplification bias, and any residual bias was removed computationally once sequencing was done. In the authors' own workflow: Repertoire diversity was quantified as the Shannon entropy index using custom Python scripts. Unsorted, CD4+ and CD8+ repertoires were analyzed separately, except in combined analyses where CD4+ and CD8+ sequences were merged in silico. Clonal expansion was defined as a frequency increase of at least 2-fold after treatment compared with C1D1, and clones undetected at baseline were assigned a pseudocount of 0.5. Singleton clones were defined as clones with 0 or 1 copy at C1D1, and non-singleton clones were defined as clones with 2 or more copies. Clones expanded in unsorted samples were annotated as CD4+, CD8+ or unknown by matching protein sequences in sorted samples from the same patient. Wilcoxon tests on paired samples were used to test changes in diversity from C1D1 to C4D1. TCRdb holds this immuneACCESS table with in-frame rearrangements only. Some clones are missing; in checked studies, unresolved V genes explain under half, and the rest has no known cause. That table furnishes V, J and clone size, whereas the DNA furnished D and trimming. The sample has around 91,000 clones on record, about four fifths of them singletons. The ten largest clones capture 16% of the sample.

The CDR3 starts with the cysteine, ends with the phenylalanine, and has 15 residues. The kept DNA is CDR3 alone, 45 bases in frame from the first base. The CDR1 and CDR2 encoded by the germline V gene are SGHAT and FQNNGV. The junction shows trimming of 5 bases on V and 3 bases on J, and the gene matches do not reach 2 bases of it. This clone was seen a few times. Which antigen it targets is not known. No base-level quality is on record; no much larger clone is a single base apart. The sequence was collected from a human donor with classical Hodgkin lymphoma. Source: peripheral blood mononuclear cells (PBMCs), taken before the second cycle of nivolumab. The chain employs TRBV11-2 and TRBJ2-2, and TRBD2 matches 11 of the central bases. CDR3 protein: CASSLAGGYTGELFF. The DNA reads TGTGCCAGCAGCCTAGCGGGAGGCTACACCGGGGAGCTGTTTTTT.